This TCR beta chain was identified during a study of cytomegalovirus exposure and HLA in healthy donors. Regarding the study as a whole: It was reportedly the case that the classifier diagnosed cytomegalovirus status with high specificity and sensitivity. TCR beta V- and J-gene trimming was later associated with a missense DCLRE1C variant.

As for this clone: The antigen is undetermined.

The PCR had 60 Vbeta and 13 Jbeta primers. Assay: immunoSEQ multiplex PCR; the TCRdb copy retains only in-frame clones and omits some. The sample yields 130,000 or so clones, roughly 77% seen once. Sequenced: PBMCs. The clonotype was recovered from a man between 40 and 49 years old in good health and CMV-seronegative.

Here the CDR3 reads CASSLTGSYEQYF. For the CDR3, the DNA is TGTGCCAGCAGCCTGACAGGCTCCTACGAGCAGTACTTC. V usage is TRBV5-5 and J usage is TRBJ2-5, with a possible D match to TRBD1 (6 bases). The J call may be wrong; the DNA end is better matched by TRBJ2-7. Germline CDR1 and CDR2: SGHKS and YYEKEE (reference sequence). The CDR3 covers 13 residues.